This T cell receptor beta chain was recorded in a study of blood T cell repertoires in COVID-19. Turning to the study itself: In each case, the material was cDNA or gDNA derived from T cells, B-cell-depleted T cells, or PBMCs.

In the study's own analysis: Reference gene primer amplification gave estimated nucleated cell counts. Method: immunoSEQ multiplex PCR; TCRdb's copy keeps in-frame clones and lacks some. From that table come the V and J calls and clone size; the DNA was used to work out D and trimming. Of fewer than 300,000 clones in the sample, 88% were seen once. The clonotype was recovered from a woman aged 25-40 years with acute or convalescent COVID-19. Sequenced material: peripheral blood.

CDR3 nucleotides: TGTGCCAGCAGTTTCCCAAACAGGGCCTACGAGCAGTACTTC. Protein: CASSFPNRAYEQYF. This chain connects TRBV6-2 or TRBV6-3 to TRBJ2-7; a weak D match, TRBD1 (6 bases). The germline CDR1 and CDR2 sequences are MNHEY and SVGEGT. The CDR3 sequence is 14 residues long. V gave up 4 bases and J gave up 2 bases, with 12 bases separating them.